This TCR beta chain was sequenced in a study of blood T cell repertoires in COVID-19. Overall study context: Sites across the United States, Italy and Spain contributed samples from acute and convalescent COVID-19. Nucleic acid was either cDNA or gDNA, and it came from T cells, B-cell-depleted T cells, or PBMCs.

Authors' processing steps: Nucleated cell counts were estimated from reference gene primer amplification. Produced via immunoSEQ multiplex PCR; TCRdb's table is partial and in-frame only. The DNA was the basis for D and trimming; V, J and clone size are from that table. The repertoire holds roughly 40,000 clones, almost 85% seen once, with about 9.3% in the top ten. The germline V gene encodes CDR1 SEHNR and CDR2 FQNEAQ (reference sequence). This CDR3 is 16 amino acids long. Trimming removed 5 bases from V and 0 bases from J, with 14 bases in between. The TCR sequence derives from a human donor in a cohort sampled during active COVID-19. The genes are TRBV7-9 and TRBJ1-5; D gene ambiguous. The sequenced sample was peripheral blood. The CDR3 DNA follows: TGTGCCAGCAGCCCCGGGTTGGACTCTAGCAATCAGCCCCAGCATTTT. Its protein is CASSPGLDSSNQPQHF.